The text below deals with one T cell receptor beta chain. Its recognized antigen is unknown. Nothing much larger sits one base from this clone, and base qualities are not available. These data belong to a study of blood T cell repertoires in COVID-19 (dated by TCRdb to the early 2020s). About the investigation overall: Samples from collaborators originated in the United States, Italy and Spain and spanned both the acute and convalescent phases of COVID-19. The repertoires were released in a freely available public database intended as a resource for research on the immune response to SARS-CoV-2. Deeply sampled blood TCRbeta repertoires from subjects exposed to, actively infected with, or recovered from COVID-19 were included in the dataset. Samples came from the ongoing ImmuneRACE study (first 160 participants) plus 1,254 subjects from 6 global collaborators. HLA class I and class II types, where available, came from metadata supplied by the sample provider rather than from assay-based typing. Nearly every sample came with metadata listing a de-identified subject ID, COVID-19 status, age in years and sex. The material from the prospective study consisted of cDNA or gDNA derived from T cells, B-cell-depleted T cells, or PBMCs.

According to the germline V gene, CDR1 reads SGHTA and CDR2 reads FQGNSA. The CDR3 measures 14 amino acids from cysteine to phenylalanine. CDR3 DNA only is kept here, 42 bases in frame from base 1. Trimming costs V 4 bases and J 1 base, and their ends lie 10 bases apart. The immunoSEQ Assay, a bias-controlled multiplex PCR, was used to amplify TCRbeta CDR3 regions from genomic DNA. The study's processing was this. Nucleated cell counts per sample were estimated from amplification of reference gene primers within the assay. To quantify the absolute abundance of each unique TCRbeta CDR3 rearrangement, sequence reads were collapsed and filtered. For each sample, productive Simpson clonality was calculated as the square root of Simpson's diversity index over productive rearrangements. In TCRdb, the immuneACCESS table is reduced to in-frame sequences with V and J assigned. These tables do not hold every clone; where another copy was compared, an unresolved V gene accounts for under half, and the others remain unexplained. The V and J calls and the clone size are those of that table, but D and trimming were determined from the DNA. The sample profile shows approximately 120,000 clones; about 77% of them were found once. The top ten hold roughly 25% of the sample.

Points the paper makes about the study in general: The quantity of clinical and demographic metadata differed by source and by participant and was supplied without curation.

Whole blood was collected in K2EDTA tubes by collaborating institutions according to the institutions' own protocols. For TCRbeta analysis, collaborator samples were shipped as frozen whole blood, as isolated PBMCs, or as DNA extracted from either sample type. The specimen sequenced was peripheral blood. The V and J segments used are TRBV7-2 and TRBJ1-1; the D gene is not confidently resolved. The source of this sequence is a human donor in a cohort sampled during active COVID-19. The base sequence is TGTGCCAGCAGCTCACTCGGTCCGAACACTGAAGCTTTCTTT. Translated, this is CASSSLGPNTEAFF.